This TCR beta chain was identified during a study of Ad26.COV2.S vaccination and SARS-CoV-2 variants. The CDR3 loop spans 15 amino acids. Losses at the gene ends were 3 bases for V and 5 bases for J; bases not matched to a gene: 8. Per germline, CDR1 KGHSH and CDR2 LQKENI. Here immunoSEQ multiplex PCR was the method, and the copy in TCRdb shows in-frame clones only, minus some. The data hold some 640,000 clones, with roughly 90% observed a single time. Treatment in this sample: some 19 received Ad26.COV2.S at low or high dose, single or two shots; several received placebo; per-sample allocation not given. At day 63 after the first vaccine or placebo injection, samples were drawn.

The source of this sequence is a person aged 18 to 59 who received the Ad26.COV2.S COVID-19 vaccine or a placebo. This specimen was peripheral blood, taken in a trial of Ad26.COV2.S vaccine versus placebo. The V call is TRBV18, the J call TRBJ1-2, with 8 bases aligning to TRBD1. CDR3 sequence (DNA): TGTGCCAGCTCACCTTCTTTACAGGGGGGTTATGGCTACACCTTC. It is translated as CASSPSLQGGYGYTF.